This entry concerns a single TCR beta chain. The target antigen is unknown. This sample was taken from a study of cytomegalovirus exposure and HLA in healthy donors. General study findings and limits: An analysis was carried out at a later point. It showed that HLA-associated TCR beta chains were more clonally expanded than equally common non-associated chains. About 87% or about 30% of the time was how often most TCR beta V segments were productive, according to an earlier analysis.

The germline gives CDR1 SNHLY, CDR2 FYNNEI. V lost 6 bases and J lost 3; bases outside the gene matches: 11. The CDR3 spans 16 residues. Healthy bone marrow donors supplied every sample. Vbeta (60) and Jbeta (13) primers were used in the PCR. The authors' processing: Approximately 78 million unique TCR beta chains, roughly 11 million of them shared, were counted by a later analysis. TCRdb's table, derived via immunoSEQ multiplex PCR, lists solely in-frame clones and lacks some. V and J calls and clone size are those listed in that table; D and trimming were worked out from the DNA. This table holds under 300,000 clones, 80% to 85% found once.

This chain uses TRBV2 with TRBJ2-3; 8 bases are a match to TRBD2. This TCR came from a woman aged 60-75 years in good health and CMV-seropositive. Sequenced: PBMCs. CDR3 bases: TGTGCCAGCAGCTCAGTCCCGGGACTAGATACAGATACGCAGTATTTT. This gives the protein CASSSVPGLDTDTQYF.